This T cell receptor (beta chain) was obtained from a study of CD8+ T cells in alopecia areata. Study-wide findings and caveats: Patients shared TCRs less clearly than mice did, possibly for HLA-related reasons. Higher clonality than in normal scalp was seen in lesional scalp, especially alopecia totalis/universalis.

Following RNA extraction, reverse transcription yielded cDNA that acted as the sequencing template. Libraries were prepared by immunoSEQ multiplex PCR; TCRdb keeps only in-frame clonotypes and omits some of them. Counted here are about 3,600 clones, 70% to 75% occurring once; the ten biggest clones make up roughly 7.1%. Per the germline V gene, CDR1 is GTSNPN and CDR2 is SVGIG (reference sequence). This CDR3 contains 14 residues. The V and J ends lost 0 bases and 5 bases respectively, with 14 bases between them. To note about this clone: Its antigen is unknown.

V and J are TRBV30 and TRBJ2-7; perhaps TRBD2 as D (6 bases). The source of this sequence is a human donor in good health. The sample was skin. The CDR3 here is CAWSVAGTHHEQYF. The CDR3 coding sequence is TGTGCCTGGAGTGTGGCCGGGACTCACCACGAGCAGTACTTC.